This T cell receptor beta chain was sequenced in a study of T cells in Graves' hyperthyroidism and ophthalmopathy. Study overall: Peripheral blood samples were taken at initial diagnosis, prior to any treatment. The study's findings and limits: Blood held most thyroid clonotypes expanded above 0.001 frequency.

CDR1 LNHDA and CDR2 SQIVND come from the germline V gene (reference sequence). The CDR3 is made up of 14 amino acids. The trim removed 9 bases at V and 2 bases at J, leaving 7 bases unmatched. TCR beta CDR3 regions were amplified from RNA transcripts. The TCR CDR3 first-round RT-PCR relied on the HTBI primer set. Using its own MiXCR run on the multiplex PCR reads, TCRdb lists one record per CDR3 protein. The data show some 700,000 distinct CDR3 sequences, 17% seen once. This clonotype was seen a few times. Antigen specificity is unknown. Each patient was aged 18 to 65 and had newly diagnosed hyperthyroidism of under 2 months' duration. Pregnant or lactating patients were excluded, as were those with uncontrolled infection or other autoimmune disease.

The sequence derives from a man aged 50-60 years with Graves' hyperthyroidism. The sequencing input was blood. The J gene is TRBJ2-3, the V gene TRBV19, with 8 bases that match TRBD2. CDR3 sequence: CARRLAYYTDTQYF. CDR3 nucleotides: TGTGCCAGACGACTAGCGTACTACACAGATACGCAGTATTTT. Supplemented by reference TRBV19 and TRBJ2-3, the full variable domain reads DGGITQSPKYLFRKEGQNVTLSCEQNLNHDAMYWYRQDPGQGLRLIYYSQIVNDFQKGDIAEGYSVSREKKESFPLTVTSAQKNPTAFYLCARRLAYYTDTQYFGPGTRLTVL.